What follows are 30 T cell receptor beta chains derived from one specimen sequenced in a study of identical twins. MiXCR, run by TCRdb on the 5' RACE reads, gives a single entry per CDR3 protein. Altogether 450,000 or so distinct CDR3 sequences are present, less than 25% being singletons, with the ten largest covering about 3%. The same data also contributed to another study, on T cells expressing NK-cell markers.

The source material was CD4+ T cells sorted from blood. All receptors derive from a woman under 30 in good health.

This clonotype was counted between two and nine times. J is TRBJ2-1 and V is TRBV9; D call uncertain. V lost 0 bases and J 2 bases, leaving 12 bases between the germline ends. This CDR3 region has 16 residues. Germline V gene lookup returns CDR1 SGDLS and CDR2 YYNGEE. The CDR3 reads CASSVGGQRPYNEQFF. As DNA, the CDR3 is TGTGCCAGCAGCGTAGGAGGCCAGCGCCCCTACAATGAGCAGTTCTTC. Full variable domain (missing parts from reference TRBV9 and TRBJ2-1): DSGVTQTPKHLITATGQRVTLRCSPRSGDLSVYWYQQSLDQGLQFLIQYYNGEERAKGNILERFSAQQFPDLHSELNLSSLELGDSALYFCASSVGGQRPYNEQFFGPGTRLTVL.

This chain links TRBV18 with TRBJ1-1; D not resolved. This CDR3 region has 12 residues. The V gene's germline CDR1 is KGHSH and CDR2 LQKENI. Trimming cost V 6 bases and J 1 base, with 6 bases left between them. The CDR3 loop reads CASSNRNTEAFF. Here the CDR3 DNA reads TGTGCCAGCTCGAACAGGAACACTGAAGCTTTCTTT.

There are many counts of this clonotype. The CDR3 nucleotides read TGTGCCAGCAGCTTACGGGACGTAGAGCGGGAGCTGTTTTTT. Translated, it gives CASSLRDVERELFF. The J gene is TRBJ2-2, the V gene TRBV7-6; perhaps D is TRBD1 or TRBD2 (5 bases each). Germline loops: CDR1 SGHVS, CDR2 FNYEAQ. The ends were cut back, 2 bases at V and 9 bases at J, with 13 bases in the middle. CDR3 length: 14 residues.

This clonotype turned up a few times. The V and J genes are TRBV15 and TRBJ1-1; D perhaps matches TRBD1 (5 bases). The CDR3 spans 13 residues. V lost 1 base and J 8 bases, leaving 11 bases between the germline ends. CDR1 is LNHNV, CDR2 YYDKDF, per germline (reference sequence). CDR3 sequence reads: CATSRGQGAEAFF. The CDR3 DNA reads TGTGCCACCAGCAGAGGTCAAGGGGCAGAAGCTTTCTTT.

This clonotype was picked up a small number of times. J is TRBJ1-3 and V is TRBV27; D is uncertain. This CDR3 region has 15 residues. Between the trimmed V and J ends, which lost 0 bases and 4 bases, there was a span of 10 bases. CDR1 is MNHEY and CDR2 is SMNVEV in the germline V gene (reference sequence). This CDR3 is CASSLSSRAGNTIYF. CDR3 DNA sequence: TGTGCCAGCAGTTTATCCTCGCGGGCCGGAAACACCATATATTTT.

CDR3 in amino acids: CASSLTAGATEAFF. The CDR3 DNA is TGCGCCAGCAGCTTGACAGCTGGGGCCACTGAAGCTTTCTTT. This chain joins TRBV5-1 and TRBJ1-1; a possible D gene is TRBD1 (5 bases). The V end lost 1 base, the J end lost 4 bases, and 11 bases lay between the germline ends. Germline V gives CDR1 SGHRS, CDR2 YFSETQ. This CDR3 spans 14 amino acids.

This clonotype was recorded at least ten times. The rearrangement joins TRBV20-1 to TRBJ1-1; 7 bases are shared with TRBD1. The V gene end was trimmed by 6 bases and the J gene end by 1 base; junction bases not matched to a gene: 8. CDR3 length equals 14 residues. Germline CDR1 and CDR2: DFQATT and SNEGSKA (reference sequence). The CDR3 nucleotides read TGCAGTGCCTACCGGACAGGACAGAACACTGAAGCTTTCTTT. This sequence encodes CSAYRTGQNTEAFF.

The V call is TRBV20-1, the J call TRBJ2-2, with a weak D call TRBD1 (6 bases). From germline, CDR1 is DFQATT and CDR2 SNEGSKA (reference sequence). V shed 5 bases and J shed 4 bases, with 14 bases lying between them. This CDR3 is 14 amino acids long. The CDR3 region has the DNA TGCAGTGCTCTTCGACAGGCGAGCACCGGGGAGCTGTTTTTT. This sequence encodes CSALRQASTGELFF.

This rearrangement joins TRBV9 to TRBJ2-5, with D possibly being TRBD2 (6 bases). V lost 4 bases and J 3 bases, leaving 13 bases between the germline ends. There are 14 residues in the CDR3. Germline V gives CDR1 SGDLS, CDR2 YYNGEE. CDR3 bases: TGTGCCAGCAGCCCTAGCGTGCAAAAAGAGACCCAGTACTTC. Encoded protein: CASSPSVQKETQYF. Using reference TRBV9 and TRBJ2-5 for the parts outside the CDR3, the full variable domain is DSGVTQTPKHLITATGQRVTLRCSPRSGDLSVYWYQQSLDQGLQFLIQYYNGEERAKGNILERFSAQQFPDLHSELNLSSLELGDSALYFCASSPSVQKETQYFGPGTRLLVL.

This clonotype has just a few counts. This sequence joins TRBV5-1 and TRBJ2-7; D unclear. Trimming removed 2 bases at V and 2 bases at J, with 11 bases between. Germline assignment: CDR1 SGHRS and CDR2 YFSETQ. The CDR3 consists of 14 residues. The chain's CDR3 is CASSLWKGTYEQYF. The CDR3 region has the DNA TGCGCCAGCAGCTTATGGAAGGGAACCTACGAGCAGTACTTC.

The V call is TRBV5-1, the J call TRBJ2-3; 8 bases map to TRBD1. Looked up from germline, CDR1 is SGHRS and CDR2 is YFSETQ. This CDR3 has 15 amino acids. J was trimmed by 4 bases and V by 2 bases; bases with no gene match: 6. The CDR3 DNA reads as TGCGCCAGCAGCTTCGGACAGGGTGGATCAGATACGCAGTATTTT. As protein: CASSFGQGGSDTQYF.

The chain carries TRBV4-3 and TRBJ1-4, with D hard to call. Germline values: CDR1 LGHNA, CDR2 YSLEER. Trimming removed 1 base from V and 8 bases from J, with 11 bases in between. The CDR3 consists of 14 residues. For the CDR3, the DNA is TGCGCCAGCAGCCAAGGGACCGCTAGAGAAAAACTGTTTTTT. This sequence encodes CASSQGTAREKLFF.

The CDR3 spells CAAGGAQETQYF. The CDR3 DNA is TGTGCCGCGGGCGGGGCCCAAGAGACCCAGTACTTC. The V gene is TRBV11-2, the J gene TRBJ2-5, with D possibly matching TRBD2 (6 bases). The CDR3 loop spans 12 amino acids. Trimming stripped 11 bases from V and 1 base from J, with 11 bases between. CDR1 SGHAT and CDR2 FQNNGV come from the germline V gene.

CDR3: CASSLEGGSTQYF. CDR3 in DNA: TGTGCCAGCAGCCTAGAAGGCGGGAGTACGCAGTATTTT. The chain recombines TRBV7-2 with TRBJ2-3, with 7 nucleotides matching TRBD2. V lost 5 bases and J lost 8; bases outside the gene matches: 7. In germline, CDR1 is SGHTA, CDR2 FQGNSA. The CDR3 sequence is 13 residues long.

This clonotype was recorded a few times. The rearrangement uses TRBV10-3 and TRBJ2-6, with D hard to call. Per the germline V gene, CDR1 is ENHRY and CDR2 is SYGVKD. The CDR3 length is 16 residues. V lost 4 bases and J lost 0, with 10 bases in between. The CDR3 region has the DNA TGTGCCATCAGTGGCTTTCTGGTCTCTGGGGCCAACGTCCTGACTTTC. Its protein product is CAISGFLVSGANVLTF.

V usage is TRBV5-5 and J usage is TRBJ2-3; TRBD1 is a possible D gene (7 bases). Trimming removed 4 bases from V and 8 bases from J, with 20 bases in between. Germline V gene sequence: CDR1 SGHKS, CDR2 YYEKEE (reference sequence). The CDR3 is 15 residues long. CDR3 coding DNA: TGTGCCAGCAGCCTTGGGCGACAGGGAGGAGGTACGCAGTATTTT. Translation: CASSLGRQGGGTQYF. The full variable domain, with the rest looked up from reference TRBV5-5 and TRBJ2-3, is DAGVTQSPTHLIKTRGQQVTLRCSPISGHKSVSWYQQVLGQGPQFIFQYYEKEERGRGNFPDRFSARQFPNYSSELNVNALLLGDSALYLCASSLGRQGGGTQYFGPGTRLTVL.

The gene calls are TRBV6-1 and TRBJ2-7; TRBD2 is a possible D gene (6 bases). This CDR3 has 17 residues. Germline V gene sequence: CDR1 MNHNS, CDR2 SASEGT. V lost 5 bases to trimming and J lost 2 bases, with 22 bases between them. The CDR3 protein is CASSRGSVGGRTYEQYF. CDR3 coding DNA: TGTGCCAGCAGTCGTGGGTCCGTGGGGGGTCGGACCTACGAGCAGTACTTC.

The V call is TRBV20-1, the J call TRBJ2-1, with 8 bases fitting TRBD2. Germline-derived CDR1 and CDR2 are DFQATT and SNEGSKA (reference sequence). The ends lost 5 bases at V and 10 bases at J; junction bases unmatched: 13. This CDR3 comprises 14 residues. The CDR3 DNA reads as TGCAGTGCTGGGGGGGGAGCGGGAGTGGTCGAGCAGTTCTTC. Protein: CSAGGGAGVVEQFF.

This clonotype has just a few counts. For the CDR3, the DNA is TGCAGTGGCCGTAGGGCAGCAAAGTCGGGCTACACCTTC. Its protein product is CSGRRAAKSGYTF. J is TRBJ1-2 and V is TRBV20-1; no reliable D call. CDR1 and CDR2 from the germline V gene are DFQATT and SNEGSKA (reference sequence). This CDR3 contains 13 residues. The V gene lost 7 bases and the J gene lost 8 bases, with 20 bases spanning the gap.

The CDR3: CASSYGPNVDEKLFF. DNA of the CDR3: TGTGCCAGCAGCTATGGACCAAATGTGGATGAAAAACTGTTTTTT. The chain uses TRBV6-5 and TRBJ1-4; D is unclear. V lost 6 bases and J 6 bases, leaving 17 bases between the germline ends. This CDR3 is 15 amino acids long. CDR1 is MNHEY, CDR2 SVGAGI, per germline.

The chain is built from TRBV20-1 and TRBJ2-7; D ambiguous. The germline V gene has CDR1 DFQATT and CDR2 SNEGSKA (reference sequence). With 0 bases removed from V and 9 bases from J, the gap between germline ends came to 15 bases. This CDR3 has 13 residues. The CDR3 spells CSARDTTASRQYF. CDR3 in DNA: TGCAGTGCTAGAGATACGACTGCCTCGCGGCAGTACTTC.

This sequence joins TRBV7-9 and TRBJ2-3, with D hard to call. Deletions cut 5 bases from V and 2 bases from J, with 11 bases between. Germline V lookup: CDR1 SEHNR, CDR2 FQNEAQ (reference sequence). This CDR3 is 14 amino acids long. CDR3: CASSPVSYTDTQYF. In DNA, the CDR3 is TGTGCCAGCAGCCCGGTCTCCTACACAGATACGCAGTATTTT.

The genes are TRBV11-3 and TRBJ2-1; 8 positions agree with TRBD2. CDR3 length: 16 residues. Losses at the gene ends were 4 bases for V and 1 base for J; bases not matched to a gene: 6. Germline CDR1 SGHNT, CDR2 YENEEA. CDR3 residues: CASSYETGGSYNEQFF. CDR3 coding DNA: TGTGCCAGCAGCTATGAAACGGGGGGGTCCTACAATGAGCAGTTCTTC.

The chain links TRBV4-3 to TRBJ2-6; D is uncertain. CDR3 length: 15 residues. Germline V gene data show CDR1 as LGHNA and CDR2 as YSLEER. Deletions cut 0 bases from V and 2 bases from J, with 5 bases between. The CDR3 sequence: CASSQDRTGANVLTF. As DNA, the CDR3 is TGCGCCAGCAGCCAAGACAGGACTGGGGCCAACGTCCTGACTTTC.

The chain links TRBV20-1 to TRBJ2-7, with D possibly being TRBD1 (6 bases). Germline V lookup: CDR1 DFQATT, CDR2 SNEGSKA (reference sequence). Trimming took 0 bases from V and 0 from J, leaving 15 bases between them. This CDR3 spans 16 amino acids. The CDR3 loop is CSARDLGAPGSYEQYF. Written as DNA, the CDR3 is TGCAGTGCTAGAGATCTGGGGGCTCCCGGCTCCTACGAGCAGTACTTC.

The chain couples TRBV7-3 to TRBJ1-1; 7 bases line up with TRBD1. The CDR3 has 15 residues. The trim removed 1 base at V and 3 bases at J, leaving 5 bases unmatched. Germline V lookup: CDR1 SGHTA, CDR2 FQGTGA. DNA of the CDR3: TGTGCCAGCAGCTTAAGGGGCAGGGGGGACACTGAAGCTTTCTTT. It translates to CASSLRGRGDTEAFF.

There are a few counts of this clonotype. The rearrangement links TRBV10-3 to TRBJ2-1, with a possible D match to TRBD2 (7 bases). This CDR3 has 12 residues. V was pared by 8 bases and J by 7 bases, with 12 bases between. Germline V lookup: CDR1 ENHRY, CDR2 SYGVKD. The chain's CDR3 is CAIQGGGNEQFF. In nucleotides, the CDR3 is TGTGCCATCCAAGGGGGAGGGAATGAGCAGTTCTTC.

This chain links TRBV5-1 with TRBJ2-7; possibly TRBD1 or TRBD2 for D (6 bases each). The ends were cut back, 0 bases at V and 1 base at J, with 14 bases in the middle. The CDR3 runs 16 residues. CDR1 and CDR2 (germline): SGHRS, YFSETQ. CDR3 in DNA: TGCGCCAGCAGCTTGGCCTCCGGGGGCGGATCCTACGAGCAGTACTTC. Translated: CASSLASGGGSYEQYF.

This clonotype has more than one count but fewer than ten. The chain recombines TRBV7-2 with TRBJ2-2; D gene unclear. The ends were cut back, 5 bases at V and 2 bases at J, with 6 bases in the middle. Germline V CDR1 and CDR2: SGHTA, FQGNSA. The CDR3 has 13 residues. The CDR3 reads CASSPGNTGELFF. The CDR3 DNA is TGTGCCAGCAGCCCCGGTAACACCGGGGAGCTGTTTTTT.

This clonotype was recorded a few times. The V and J genes are TRBV15 and TRBJ2-3; D call uncertain. Germline CDR1 reads LNHNV; CDR2 reads YYDKDF (reference sequence). V was cut by 1 base and J by 6 bases, with 5 bases left in between. The CDR3 length is 12 residues. CDR3 bases: TGTGCCACCAGCAGAGTCGTGGATACGCAGTATTTT. It encodes CATSRVVDTQYF.